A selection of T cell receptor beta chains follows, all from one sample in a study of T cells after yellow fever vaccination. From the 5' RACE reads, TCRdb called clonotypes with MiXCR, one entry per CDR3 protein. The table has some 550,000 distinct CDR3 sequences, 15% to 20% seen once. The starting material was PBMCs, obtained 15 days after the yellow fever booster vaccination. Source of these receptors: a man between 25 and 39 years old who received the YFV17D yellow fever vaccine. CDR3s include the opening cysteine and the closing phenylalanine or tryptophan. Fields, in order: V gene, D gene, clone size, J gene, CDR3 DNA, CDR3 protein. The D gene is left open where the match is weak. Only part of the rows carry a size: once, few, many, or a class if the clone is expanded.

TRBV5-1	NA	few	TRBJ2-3	TGCGCCAGCAGCTTGGTGGACCGCACAGATACGCAGTATTTT	CASSLVDRTDTQYF
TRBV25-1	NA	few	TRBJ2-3	TGTGCCAGCAGTGAATACGCCCAAGGAGTAGATACGCAGTATTTT	CASSEYAQGVDTQYF
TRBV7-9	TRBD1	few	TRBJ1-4	TGTGCCAGCAGCCCGACAGGGATCGCAATGGGAAAACTGTTTTTT	CASSPTGIAMGKLFF
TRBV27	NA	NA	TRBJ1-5	TGTGCCAGCAGATCCCGACAGGGCAATCAGCCCCAGCATTTT	CASRSRQGNQPQHF
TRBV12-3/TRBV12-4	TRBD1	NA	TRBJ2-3	TGTGCCAGCAGGGGGACAGGAGCAGATACGCAGTATTTT	CASRGTGADTQYF
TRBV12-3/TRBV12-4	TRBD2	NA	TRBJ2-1	TGTGCCAGCAGTTCCGGGACTAGCGGGAGGGGGGACAATGAGCAGTTCTTC	CASSSGTSGRGDNEQFF
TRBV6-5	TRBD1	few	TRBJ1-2	TGTGCCAGCAGTTACGTCCCCGGGACAGGAAATGGCTACACCTTC	CASSYVPGTGNGYTF
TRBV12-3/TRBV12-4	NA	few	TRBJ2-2	TGTGCCAGCATACAAAGCACCGGGGAGCTGTTTTTT	CASIQSTGELFF
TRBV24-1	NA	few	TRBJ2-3	TGTGCCACCAGTGACGGCGGCAGAAGAGATACGCAGTATTTT	CATSDGGRRDTQYF
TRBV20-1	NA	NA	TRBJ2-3	TGCAGTGCTAGGTACTCGCAGCAGGATACGCAGTATTTT	CSARYSQQDTQYF
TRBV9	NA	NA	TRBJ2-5	TGTGCCAGCAGCGGCTTGACAGGTGGAGAGACCCAGTACTTC	CASSGLTGGETQYF
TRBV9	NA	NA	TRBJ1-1	TGTGCCAGCAGCCCCTCTCCGGGGGGTTGGGGCACTGAAGCTTTCTTT	CASSPSPGGWGTEAFF
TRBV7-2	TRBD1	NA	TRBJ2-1	TGTGCCAGCTCTCGGACAGGGGGCAATGAGCAGTTCTTC	CASSRTGGNEQFF
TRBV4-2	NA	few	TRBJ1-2	TGTGCCAGCAGCCTCCTTGAGGCCTCGTCGGGCTACACCTTC	CASSLLEASSGYTF
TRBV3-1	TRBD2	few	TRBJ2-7	TGTGCCAGCAGCCAAGTAGCGGGGGGCTTCTACGAGCAGTACTTC	CASSQVAGGFYEQYF
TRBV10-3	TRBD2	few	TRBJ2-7	TGTGCCACCAAAAGTCTAGCGGCCTACGAGCAGTACTTC	CATKSLAAYEQYF
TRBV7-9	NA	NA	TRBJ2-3	TGTGCCAGCGGGTCGAGCCCCCGAGGGGATACGCAGTATTTT	CASGSSPRGDTQYF
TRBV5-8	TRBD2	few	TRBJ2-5	TGTGCCAGCAGCCCTTCTAGGGGACTAGCGGAAGAAGAGACCCAGTACTTC	CASSPSRGLAEEETQYF
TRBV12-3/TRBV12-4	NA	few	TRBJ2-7	TGTGCCAGCAGTCACCCGACCGGTGACGAGCAGTACTTC	CASSHPTGDEQYF
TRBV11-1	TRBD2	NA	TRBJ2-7	TGTGCCAGCACCCTATCGGGGGGATCGGGGCCCTACGAGCAGTACTTC	CASTLSGGSGPYEQYF
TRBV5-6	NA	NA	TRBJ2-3	TGTGCCAGCAGCCAATCTACTACAGGATATACGCAGTATTTT	CASSQSTTGYTQYF
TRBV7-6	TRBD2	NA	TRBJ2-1	TGTGCTAGCCGCTTTAGCGGGAGTTTCTACAATGAGCAGTTCTTC	CASRFSGSFYNEQFF